These 20 T cell receptor beta chains were all obtained from the same sample, sequenced in a study of blood T cell repertoires in COVID-19. Clones were read by immunoSEQ multiplex PCR, and TCRdb kept only the in-frame ones, dropping some. The table lists fewer than 250,000 clones, about 85% of them singletons, with just under 6.5% in the top ten. The specimen was peripheral blood. Every receptor here comes from a woman aged 55-70 years with active or convalescent COVID-19.

This chain uses TRBV28 with TRBJ1-3, with D possibly TRBD1 on 5 matching bases. Trimming took off 3 bases at V and 0 bases at J, with 12 bases between the two ends. The length of the CDR3 is 16 residues. In germline, CDR1 is MDHEN, CDR2 SYDVKM. CDR3 in DNA: TGTGCCAGCAGTTTGGGGGGACCCACCTCTGGAAACACCATATATTTT. Its protein is CASSLGGPTSGNTIYF.

This chain joins TRBV18 and TRBJ2-7; possibly TRBD1 for D (6 bases). Germline V gene sequence: CDR1 KGHSH, CDR2 LQKENI. The CDR3 runs to 15 residues. The ends were cut back, 2 bases at V and 0 bases at J, with 11 bases in the middle. CDR3 in DNA: TGTGCCAGCTCACCAAGTGGGGGCTACTCCTACGAGCAGTACGTC. Translation: CASSPSGGYSYEQYV.

This clone was seen once. The V and J genes are TRBV18 and TRBJ2-5; 7 bases are a match to TRBD1. Germline-derived CDR1 and CDR2 are KGHSH and LQKENI. The junction had 8 bases not matched to a gene; V was cut back by 3 bases and J by 1 base. The CDR3 sequence is 16 residues long. In DNA form, the CDR3 reads TGTGCCAGCTCACCTCCGCTTCCAGGGGGCCAAGAGACCCAGTACTTC. Translation gives CASSPPLPGGQETQYF.

V gene TRBV21-1 combines with J gene TRBJ2-2; the table's D gene call, TRBD1, was not cross checked with the DNA. TRBV21-1 corresponds to a pseudogene. CDR3 length equals 16 residues. CDR3: CASSKVGGANTGELFF. The CDR3 DNA reads TGTGCCAGCAGCAAAGTAGGGGGCGCGAACACCGGGGAGCTGTTTTTT.

This clone was seen just once. J is TRBJ1-1 and V is TRBV27; TRBD1 aligns across 9 bases. The CDR3 is made up of 16 amino acids. Germline V gene data show CDR1 as MNHEY and CDR2 as SMNVEV (reference sequence). After removal of 4 bases from V and 1 base from J, the junction contained 7 bases not matched to a gene. In nucleotides, the CDR3 is TGTGCCAGCAGTTCGGACAGGGGTCAACAGAACACTGAAGCTTTCTTT. This sequence encodes CASSSDRGQQNTEAFF.

The chain has TRBV5-1 and TRBJ2-4; TRBD2 is a possible D gene (5 bases). CDR3 length: 14 residues. Germline CDR1 reads SGHRS; CDR2 reads YFSETQ. V lost 0 bases to trimming and J lost 7 bases, with 11 bases between them. The CDR3 DNA is TGCGCCAGCAGCTTGGTCCTAGCTGGGAACATTCAGTACTTC. Residues: CASSLVLAGNIQYF.

This sequence joins TRBV6-1 and TRBJ2-7, with 10 bases fitting TRBD1. Germline trimming cut 2 bases from V and 5 bases from J; bases unmatched to any gene: 6. The CDR3 loop spans 15 amino acids. CDR1 is MNHNS, CDR2 SASEGT, per germline. The CDR3 DNA sequence: TGTGCCAGCAGTGAAACCGGGACAGGGGTCAACGAGCAGTACTTC. This codes for CASSETGTGVNEQYF.

The V gene is TRBV19, the J gene TRBJ1-1, with D hard to call. CDR1 is LNHDA and CDR2 is SQIVND in the germline V gene (reference sequence). The CDR3 is 14 residues long. The V end lost 1 base, the J end lost 1 base, and 7 bases lay between the germline ends. CDR3: CASSIVEGNTEAFF. In DNA, the CDR3 is TGTGCCAGTAGTATAGTTGAGGGGAACACTGAAGCTTTCTTT. Based on the CDR3 plus reference TRBV19 and TRBJ1-1, the full variable domain is DGGITQSPKYLFRKEGQNVTLSCEQNLNHDAMYWYRQDPGQGLRLIYYSQIVNDFQKGDIAEGYSVSREKKESFPLTVTSAQKNPTAFYLCASSIVEGNTEAFFGQGTRLTVV.

The chain joins TRBV5-5 to TRBJ1-1; 7 bases line up with TRBD1. V was clipped by 3 bases and J by 2 bases; unmatched bases: 10. CDR1 SGHKS and CDR2 YYEKEE come from the germline V gene (reference sequence). The CDR3 totals 16 residues. CDR3 in amino acids: CASSSKGANRNTEAFF. For the CDR3, the DNA is TGTGCCAGCAGCTCAAAGGGGGCGAACCGTAACACTGAAGCTTTCTTT. Together with reference TRBV5-5 and TRBJ1-1, the CDR3 gives the full variable domain: DAGVTQSPTHLIKTRGQQVTLRCSPISGHKSVSWYQQVLGQGPQFIFQYYEKEERGRGNFPDRFSARQFPNYSSELNVNALLLGDSALYLCASSSKGANRNTEAFFGQGTRLTVV.

The chain links TRBV2 to TRBJ2-5, with TRBD2 matching 11 bases. The trim removed 5 bases at V and 2 bases at J, leaving 4 bases unmatched. The length of the CDR3 is 15 residues. Germline V gene data show CDR1 as SNHLY and CDR2 as FYNNEI. The CDR3: CASSFLAGGQETQYF. Written as DNA, the CDR3 is TGTGCCAGCAGTTTCCTAGCGGGGGGACAAGAGACCCAGTACTTC.

The rearrangement joins TRBV5-1 to TRBJ1-1; D ambiguous. This CDR3 is built from 15 residues. Germline V gene data show CDR1 as SGHRS and CDR2 as YFSETQ. V lost 5 bases, J lost 3 bases, and 17 bases lay in between. CDR3 bases: TGCGCCAGCAGAAGGTCCGGGCAGAGGGACACTGAAGCTTTCTTT. It specifies CASRRSGQRDTEAFF. Using reference TRBV5-1 and TRBJ1-1 for the parts outside the CDR3, the full variable domain is KAGVTQTPRYLIKTRGQQVTLSCSPISGHRSVSWYQQTPGQGLQFLFEYFSETQRNKGNFPGRFSGRQFSNSRSEMNVSTLELGDSALYLCASRRSGQRDTEAFFGQGTRLTVV.

The chain links TRBV9 to TRBJ2-6, with D perhaps TRBD2 (6 bases). The V gene lost 2 bases and the J gene lost 2 bases, with 8 bases spanning the gap. Germline CDR1 reads SGDLS; CDR2 reads YYNGEE. The CDR3 totals 15 residues. The CDR3 sequence: CASSVSGPGANVLTF. CDR3 in DNA: TGTGCCAGCAGCGTCAGCGGGCCTGGGGCCAACGTCCTGACTTTC.

This chain links TRBV3-1 (or the pseudogene TRBV3-2) with TRBJ2-5, with 7 bases fitting TRBD2. The V gene end was trimmed by 6 bases and the J gene end by 2 bases; junction bases not matched to a gene: 6. The CDR3 runs 14 residues. Germline V CDR1 and CDR2: LGHDT, YNNKEL (reference sequence). The CDR3 nucleotides read TGTGCCAGCAGAGGCCTAGCGGAACAAGAGACCCAGTACTTC. It translates to CASRGLAEQETQYF.

The CDR3 region is CASSSTSGQTGELFF. CDR3 coding DNA: TGTGCCAGCAGCTCCACTAGCGGGCAAACCGGGGAGCTGTTTTTT. The rearrangement uses TRBV7-2 and TRBJ2-2, with 9 bases matching TRBD2. The germline CDR1 and CDR2 sequences are SGHTA and FQGNSA. After removal of 4 bases from V and 5 bases from J, the junction contained 5 bases not matched to a gene. The CDR3 is made up of 15 amino acids.

This clone was found once. Here the CDR3 DNA reads TGTGCCAGCAGCCTACCAAGCCAAACACGGACTAGAGACTATGAGCAGTTCTTC. Amino acids: CASSLPSQTRTRDYEQFF. The rearrangement joins TRBV7-6 to TRBJ2-1; TRBD2 agrees at 7 bases. V was clipped by 5 bases and J by 8 bases; unmatched bases: 21. CDR3 length: 18 amino acids. Germline V gene data show CDR1 as SGHVS and CDR2 as FNYEAQ.

The chain carries TRBV3-1 (or the pseudogene TRBV3-2) and TRBJ2-5; possibly TRBD2 for D (6 bases). Germline V lookup: CDR1 LGHDT, CDR2 YNNKEL (reference sequence). V shed 1 base and J shed 4 bases, with 7 bases lying between them. The CDR3 has 13 amino acids. CDR3 coding DNA: TGTGCCAGCAGCCAAGTCGGGGGAGAGACCCAGTACTTC. Its translation is CASSQVGGETQYF.

This clone occurred once. V and J are TRBV18 and TRBJ2-7, with 8 bases identical to TRBD1. The V segment lost 6 bases and the J segment 0 bases; nucleotides outside the gene matches: 7. Germline V gene sequence: CDR1 KGHSH, CDR2 LQKENI. The CDR3 totals 15 residues. CDR3: CASSEGQVSSYEQYV. CDR3 DNA: TGTGCCAGCTCCGAGGGACAGGTATCCTCCTACGAGCAGTACGTC.

V gene TRBV24-1 combines with J gene TRBJ2-3; D might be TRBD2 (6 bases). CDR1 is KGHDR, CDR2 SFDVKD, per germline. CDR3 size: 19 residues. Between the trimmed V and J ends, which lost 4 bases and 0 bases, there was a span of 22 bases. In DNA, the CDR3 is TGTGCCACCAGTGACCTCGGAGGGAAGGGCGGAGATAGCACAGATACGCAGTATTTT. It codes for CATSDLGGKGGDSTDTQYF.

This sequence joins TRBV5-6 and TRBJ2-2; 10 bases are shared with TRBD1. CDR1 and CDR2 from the germline V gene are SGHDT and YYEEEE. After removal of 2 bases from V and 5 bases from J, the junction contained 3 bases not matched to a gene. The CDR3 is made up of 15 amino acids. The CDR3 nucleotides are TGTGCCAGCAGCTTCGGGACAGGGGCTACCGGGGAGCTGTTTTTT. This gives the protein CASSFGTGATGELFF.

In DNA form, the CDR3 reads TGCAGCGTTGGACAGAACTACGAGCAGTACTTC. Residues: CSVGQNYEQYF. The chain joins TRBV29-1 to TRBJ2-7, with D possibly being TRBD1 (5 bases). This CDR3 is 11 amino acids long. Germline CDR1 is SQVTM and CDR2 is ANQGSEA. V was clipped by 4 bases and J by 3 bases, with 7 bases between them.